This TCR beta chain was captured by sequencing in a study of follicular helper T cells after annual influenza vaccination. Study-wide findings and caveats: Most later recoveries of Day 7 ICOS+CD38+ clones were ICOS-CD38- cTfh.

Indicated time point: 2014-2015 season, pre-vaccination. Each time point used about 40 to 110 mL of blood. About this clone itself: Antigen: not known.

Clones were sequenced by immunoSEQ multiplex PCR, and TCRdb holds only the in-frame ones, with some missing. This table holds 25,000 to 35,000 clones, roughly 80% found once. The CDR3 extends over 14 amino acids. Germline loops: CDR1 SEHNR, CDR2 FQNEAQ (reference sequence). Trimming removed 3 bases at V and 4 bases at J, with 10 bases between. The chain joins TRBV7-9 to TRBJ2-1; the D gene is possibly TRBD2 (6 bases). Sample: CXCR5+ CD38- circulating T follicular helper cells from blood, taken on the day of influenza vaccination. Noted subset: circulating Tfh, non-naive CD4+CXCR5+PD-1+ (ICOS+CD38+ or ICOS-CD38-). This TCR came from an adult who received the influenza vaccine. CDR3 in amino acids: CASSLEGRYNEQFF. CDR3 bases: TGTGCCAGCAGCTTGGAGGGAAGGTACAATGAGCAGTTCTTC.